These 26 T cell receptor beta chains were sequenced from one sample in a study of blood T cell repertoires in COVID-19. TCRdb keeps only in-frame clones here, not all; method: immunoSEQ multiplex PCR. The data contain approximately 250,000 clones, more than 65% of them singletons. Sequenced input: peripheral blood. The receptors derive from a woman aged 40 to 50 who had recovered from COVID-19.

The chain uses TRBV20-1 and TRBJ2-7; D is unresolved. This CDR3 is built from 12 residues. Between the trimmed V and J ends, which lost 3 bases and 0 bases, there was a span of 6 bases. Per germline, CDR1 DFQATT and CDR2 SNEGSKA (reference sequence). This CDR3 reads CSASSLSYEQYF. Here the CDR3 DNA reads TGCAGTGCTAGTTCCCTCTCCTACGAGCAGTACTTC.

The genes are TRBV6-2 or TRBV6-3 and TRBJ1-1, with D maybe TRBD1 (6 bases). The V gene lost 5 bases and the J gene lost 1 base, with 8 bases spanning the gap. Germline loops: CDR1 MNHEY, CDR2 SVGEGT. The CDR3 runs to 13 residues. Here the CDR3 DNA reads TGTGCCAGCAGTCAGACAGGGAACACTGAAGCTTTCTTT. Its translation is CASSQTGNTEAFF.

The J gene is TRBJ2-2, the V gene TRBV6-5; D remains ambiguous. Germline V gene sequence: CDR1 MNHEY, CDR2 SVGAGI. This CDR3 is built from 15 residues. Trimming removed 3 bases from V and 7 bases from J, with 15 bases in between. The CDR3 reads CASSYSQIDDGELFF. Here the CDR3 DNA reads TGTGCCAGCAGTTATTCCCAGATTGATGACGGGGAGCTGTTTTTT.

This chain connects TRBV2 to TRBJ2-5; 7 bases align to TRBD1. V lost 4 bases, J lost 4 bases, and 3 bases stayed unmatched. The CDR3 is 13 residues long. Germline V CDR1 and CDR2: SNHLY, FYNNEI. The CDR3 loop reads CASSGTGGETQYF. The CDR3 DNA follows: TGTGCCAGCAGTGGGACAGGAGGAGAGACCCAGTACTTC.

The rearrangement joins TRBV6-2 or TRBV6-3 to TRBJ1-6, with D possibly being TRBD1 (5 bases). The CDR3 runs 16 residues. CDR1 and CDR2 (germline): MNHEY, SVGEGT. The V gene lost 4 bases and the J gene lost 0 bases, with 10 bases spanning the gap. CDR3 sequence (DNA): TGTGCCAGCAGTTCTACAACAGGCTCCTATAATTCACCCCTCCACTTT. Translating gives CASSSTTGSYNSPLHF.

CDR3 region: CASTPRGDSPLHF. CDR3 DNA sequence: TGTGCCAGCACCCCCAGGGGGGATTCACCCCTCCACTTT. The chain is built from TRBV12-3 or TRBV12-4 and TRBJ1-6; 7 positions match TRBD1. The CDR3 covers 13 residues. The trim removed 7 bases at V and 8 bases at J, leaving 5 bases unmatched.

This CDR3 reads CAWMGWGGQETQYF. CDR3 coding DNA: TGTGCCTGGATGGGGTGGGGGGGCCAAGAGACCCAGTACTTC. V usage is TRBV30 and J usage is TRBJ2-5; 7 positions match TRBD2. The J segment lost 1 base and the V segment lost 4 bases, leaving 6 bases of the junction unmatched. The CDR3 runs 14 residues. Per germline, CDR1 GTSNPN and CDR2 SVGIG (reference sequence).

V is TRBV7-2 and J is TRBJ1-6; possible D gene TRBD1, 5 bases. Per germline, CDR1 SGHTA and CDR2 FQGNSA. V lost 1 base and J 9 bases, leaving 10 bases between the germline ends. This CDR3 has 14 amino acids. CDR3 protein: CASSLVRVRSPLHF. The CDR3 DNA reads TGTGCCAGCAGCTTAGTCAGGGTGCGTTCACCCCTCCACTTT.

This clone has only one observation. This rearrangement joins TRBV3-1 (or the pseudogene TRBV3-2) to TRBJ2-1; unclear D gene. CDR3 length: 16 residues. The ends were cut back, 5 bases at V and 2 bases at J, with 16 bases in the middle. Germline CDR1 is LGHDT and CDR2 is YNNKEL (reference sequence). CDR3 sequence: CASSSRAVVAYNEQFF. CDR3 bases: TGTGCCAGCAGCTCCCGTGCGGTGGTGGCCTACAATGAGCAGTTCTTC.

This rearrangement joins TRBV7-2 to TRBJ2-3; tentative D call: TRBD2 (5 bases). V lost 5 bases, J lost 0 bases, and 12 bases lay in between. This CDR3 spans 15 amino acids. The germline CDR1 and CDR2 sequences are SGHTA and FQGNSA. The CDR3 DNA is TGTGCCAGCAGCGGCCGGGGATATAGCACAGATACGCAGTATTTT. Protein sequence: CASSGRGYSTDTQYF.

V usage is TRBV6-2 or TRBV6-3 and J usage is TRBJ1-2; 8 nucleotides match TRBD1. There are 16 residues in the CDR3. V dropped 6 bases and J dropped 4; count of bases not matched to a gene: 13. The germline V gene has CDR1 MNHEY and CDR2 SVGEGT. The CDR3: CASSKETGTGLYGYTF. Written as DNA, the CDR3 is TGTGCCAGCAGCAAAGAGACCGGGACAGGCCTCTATGGCTACACCTTC.

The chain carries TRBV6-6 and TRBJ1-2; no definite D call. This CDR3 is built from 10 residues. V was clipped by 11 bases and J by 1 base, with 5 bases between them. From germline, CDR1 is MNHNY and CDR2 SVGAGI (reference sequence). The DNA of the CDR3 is TGTGCCTCTCTTAACTATGGCTACACCTTC. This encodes CASLNYGYTF.

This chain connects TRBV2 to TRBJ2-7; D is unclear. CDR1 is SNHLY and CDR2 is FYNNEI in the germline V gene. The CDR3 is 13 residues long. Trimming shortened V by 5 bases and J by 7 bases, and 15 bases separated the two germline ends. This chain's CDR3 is CASSQDPLVEQYF. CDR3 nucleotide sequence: TGTGCCAGCAGTCAGGATCCGCTCGTGGAGCAGTACTTC.

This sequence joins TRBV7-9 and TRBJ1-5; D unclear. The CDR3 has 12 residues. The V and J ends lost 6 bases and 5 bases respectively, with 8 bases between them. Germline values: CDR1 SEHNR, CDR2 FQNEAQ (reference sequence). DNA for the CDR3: TGTGCCAGCAGACTGGAGGATCAGCCCCAGCATTTT. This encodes CASRLEDQPQHF. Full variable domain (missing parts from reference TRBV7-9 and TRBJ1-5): DTGVSQNPRHKITKRGQNVTFRCDPISEHNRLYWYRQTLGQGPEFLTYFQNEAQLEKSRLLSDRFSAERPKGSFSTLEIQRTEQGDSAMYLCASRLEDQPQHFGDGTRLSIL.

The CDR3 sequence is CASSLMVGTEAFF. The CDR3 nucleotides read TGTGCCAGCAGTCTCATGGTCGGCACTGAAGCTTTCTTT. V gene TRBV6-2 or TRBV6-3 combines with J gene TRBJ1-1, with D unclear. Germline assignment: CDR1 MNHEY and CDR2 SVGEGT. This CDR3 has 13 amino acids. Trimming stripped 5 bases from V and 4 bases from J, with 11 bases between.

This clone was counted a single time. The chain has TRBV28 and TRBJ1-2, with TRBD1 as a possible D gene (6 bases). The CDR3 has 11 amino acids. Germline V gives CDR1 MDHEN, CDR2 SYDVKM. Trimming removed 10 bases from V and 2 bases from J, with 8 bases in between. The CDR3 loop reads CATQGNYGYTF. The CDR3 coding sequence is TGTGCCACCCAGGGGAACTATGGCTACACCTTC.

This CDR3 reads CASSLGLAYTQYF. For the CDR3, the DNA is TGTGCCAGCAGTTTAGGGCTAGCATATACGCAGTATTTT. This chain joins TRBV28 and TRBJ2-3; TRBD2 might be the D (5 bases). Looked up from germline, CDR1 is MDHEN and CDR2 is SYDVKM. The CDR3 totals 13 residues. Deletions cut 2 bases from V and 7 bases from J, with 10 bases between.

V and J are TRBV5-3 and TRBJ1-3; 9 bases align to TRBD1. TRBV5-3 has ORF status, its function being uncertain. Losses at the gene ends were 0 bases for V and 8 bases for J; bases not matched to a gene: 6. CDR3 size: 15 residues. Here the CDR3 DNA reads TGTGCCAGAAGCTTGGACGGGACAGGGTCGCACACCATATATTTT. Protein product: CARSLDGTGSHTIYF.

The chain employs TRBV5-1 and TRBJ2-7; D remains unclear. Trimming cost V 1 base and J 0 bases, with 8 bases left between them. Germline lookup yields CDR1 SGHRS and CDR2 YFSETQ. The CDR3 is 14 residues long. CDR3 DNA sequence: TGCGCCAGCAGCTTGTTGCAGAACTCCTACGAGCAGTACTTC. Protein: CASSLLQNSYEQYF.

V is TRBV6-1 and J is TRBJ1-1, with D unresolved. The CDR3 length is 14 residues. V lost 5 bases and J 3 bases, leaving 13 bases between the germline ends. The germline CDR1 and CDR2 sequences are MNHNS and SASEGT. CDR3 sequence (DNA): TGTGCCAGCAGTCCGGGGTCGCTTGACACTGAAGCTTTCTTT. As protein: CASSPGSLDTEAFF.

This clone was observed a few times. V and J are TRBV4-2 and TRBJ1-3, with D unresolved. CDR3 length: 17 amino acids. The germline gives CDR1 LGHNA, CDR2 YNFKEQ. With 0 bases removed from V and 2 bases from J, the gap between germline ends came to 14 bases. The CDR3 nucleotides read TGTGCCAGCAGCCAAGAGGACCACAGCGGGCCTGGAAACACCATATATTTT. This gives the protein CASSQEDHSGPGNTIYF.

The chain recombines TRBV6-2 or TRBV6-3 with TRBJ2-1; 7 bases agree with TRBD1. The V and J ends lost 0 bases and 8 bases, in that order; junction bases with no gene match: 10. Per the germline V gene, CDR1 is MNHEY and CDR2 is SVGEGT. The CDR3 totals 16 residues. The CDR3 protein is CASSYSRGGLLDEQFF. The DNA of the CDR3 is TGTGCCAGCAGTTACTCGAGAGGGGGCCTCCTCGATGAGCAGTTCTTC.

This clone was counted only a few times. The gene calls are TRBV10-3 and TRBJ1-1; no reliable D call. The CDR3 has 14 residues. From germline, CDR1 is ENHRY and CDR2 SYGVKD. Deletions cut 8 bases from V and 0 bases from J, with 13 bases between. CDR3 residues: CAIQERTVNTEAFF. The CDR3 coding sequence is TGTGCCATCCAAGAGCGGACGGTGAACACTGAAGCTTTCTTT.

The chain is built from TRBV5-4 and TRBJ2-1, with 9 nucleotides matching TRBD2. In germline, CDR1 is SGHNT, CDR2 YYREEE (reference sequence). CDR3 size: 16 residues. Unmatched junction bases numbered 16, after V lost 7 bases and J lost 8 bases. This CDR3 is CASATGGTSPKDEQFF. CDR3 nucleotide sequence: TGTGCCAGCGCAACCGGGGGGACTAGCCCTAAGGATGAGCAGTTCTTC.

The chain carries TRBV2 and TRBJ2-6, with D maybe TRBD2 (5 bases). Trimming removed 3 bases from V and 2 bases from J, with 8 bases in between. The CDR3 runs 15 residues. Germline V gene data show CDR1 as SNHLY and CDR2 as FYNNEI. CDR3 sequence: CASSDRGAGANVLTF. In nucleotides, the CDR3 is TGTGCCAGCAGTGACCGGGGTGCTGGGGCCAACGTCCTGACTTTC. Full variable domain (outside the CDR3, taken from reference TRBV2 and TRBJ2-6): EPEVTQTPSHQVTQMGQEVILRCVPISNHLYFYWYRQILGQKVEFLVSFYNNEISEKSEIFDDQFSVERPDGSNFTLKIRSTKLEDSAMYFCASSDRGAGANVLTFGAGSRLTVL.

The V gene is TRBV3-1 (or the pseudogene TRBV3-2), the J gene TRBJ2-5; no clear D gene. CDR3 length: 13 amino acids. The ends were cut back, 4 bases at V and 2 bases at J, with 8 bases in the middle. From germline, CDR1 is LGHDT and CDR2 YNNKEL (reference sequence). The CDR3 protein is CASSRTAQETQYF. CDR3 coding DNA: TGTGCCAGCAGCCGAACAGCTCAAGAGACCCAGTACTTC.